This TCR beta chain is from a study of T cell changes during pregnancy in multiple sclerosis. The germline V gene encodes CDR1 MNHNS and CDR2 SASEGT. CDR3 length equals 15 residues. The J segment lost 7 bases and the V segment lost 4 bases, leaving 7 bases of the junction unmatched. This table comes from immunoSEQ multiplex PCR, and its TCRdb copy is limited to in-frame clones, with some not included. Here the sample spans about 40,000 clones, around 94% being singletons. This specimen consisted of peripheral blood, obtained before pregnancy. This receptor was obtained from a female donor with multiple sclerosis, enrolled in a pregnancy study. V is TRBV6-1 and J is TRBJ2-2, with 9 bases fitting TRBD1. In nucleotides, the CDR3 is TGTGCCAGCAGTGCCGGGACAGGGTTTTTCGGGGAGCTGTTTTTT. It yields the protein CASSAGTGFFGELFF.